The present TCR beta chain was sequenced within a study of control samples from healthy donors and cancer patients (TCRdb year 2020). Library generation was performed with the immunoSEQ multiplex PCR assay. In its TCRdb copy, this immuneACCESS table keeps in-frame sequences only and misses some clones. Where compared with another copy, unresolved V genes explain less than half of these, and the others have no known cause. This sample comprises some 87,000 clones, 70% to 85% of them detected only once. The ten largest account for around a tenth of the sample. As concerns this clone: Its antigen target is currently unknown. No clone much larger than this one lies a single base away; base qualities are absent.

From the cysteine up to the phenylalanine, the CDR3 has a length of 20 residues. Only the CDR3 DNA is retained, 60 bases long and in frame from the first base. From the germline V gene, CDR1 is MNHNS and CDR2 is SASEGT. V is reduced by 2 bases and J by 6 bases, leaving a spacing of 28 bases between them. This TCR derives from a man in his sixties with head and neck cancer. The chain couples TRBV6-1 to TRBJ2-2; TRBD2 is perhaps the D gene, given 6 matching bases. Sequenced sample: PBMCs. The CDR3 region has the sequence CASSEKVQDGGVYRPGELFF. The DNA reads TGTGCCAGCAGTGAAAAAGTTCAGGATGGAGGGGTGTATCGTCCCGGGGAGCTGTTTTTT.